Presented here are 10 T cell receptor beta chains from one specimen sequenced in a study of blood T cell repertoires in COVID-19. Sequencing was performed with immunoSEQ multiplex PCR; in TCRdb, only in-frame clones are kept and a portion is missing. Here the sample spans under 300,000 clones, about 87% being singletons. The sequenced sample consisted of peripheral blood. The receptors derive from a woman in her 70s with active or convalescent COVID-19.

This chain uses TRBV7-2 with TRBJ2-5, with TRBD2 matching 8 bases. J was trimmed by 1 base and V by 5 bases; bases with no gene match: 3. Germline V gene lookup returns CDR1 SGHTA and CDR2 FQGNSA. This CDR3 is 14 amino acids long. In nucleotides, the CDR3 is TGTGCCAGCAGCCGGGGGGGCCTCCAAGAGACCCAGTACTTC. Residues: CASSRGGLQETQYF.

The chain carries TRBV6-5 and TRBJ2-7, with 9 bases aligning to TRBD1. CDR1 MNHEY and CDR2 SVGAGI come from the germline V gene. V dropped 2 bases and J dropped 5; count of bases not matched to a gene: 10. The CDR3 totals 16 residues. In DNA, the CDR3 is TGTGCCAGCAGTTACGGGTCCGGGACAGGGCGGGACGAGCAGTACTTC. It codes for CASSYGSGTGRDEQYF.

The chain links TRBV15 to TRBJ1-1, with TRBD1 identical over 8 bases. This CDR3 region has 15 residues. CDR1 is LNHNV and CDR2 is YYDKDF in the germline V gene (reference sequence). V lost 2 bases and J lost 5; bases outside the gene matches: 7. For the CDR3, the DNA is TGTGCCACCAGCAGAATTGACAGGGGAGGAACTGAAGCTTTCTTT. It yields the protein CATSRIDRGGTEAFF.

The chain links TRBV18 to TRBJ2-5, with 8 bases aligning to TRBD2. CDR3 length: 18 residues. Germline V gene data show CDR1 as KGHSH and CDR2 as LQKENI. V shed 3 bases, J shed 3 bases, and the junction held 15 bases outside the gene matches. In DNA, the CDR3 is TGTGCCAGCTCACCCCCATTAAGCGGCCTAGCGGGCGAAGAGACCCAGTACTTC. It codes for CASSPPLSGLAGEETQYF.

About this clone: Other DNA sequences of this sample code for an identical CDR3. This rearrangement joins TRBV4-1 to TRBJ1-5, with unresolved D. The CDR3 covers 13 residues. Germline assignment: CDR1 MGHRA and CDR2 YSYEKL. The V gene lost 1 base and the J gene lost 3 bases, with 4 bases spanning the gap. As DNA, the CDR3 is TGCGCCAGCAGCCAAGGACTCAATCAGCCCCAGCATTTT. It is translated as CASSQGLNQPQHF.

V is TRBV10-3 and J is TRBJ1-1; perhaps TRBD1 as D (6 bases). V was clipped by 4 bases and J by 1 base, with 10 bases between them. The CDR3 spans 14 residues. Germline CDR1 ENHRY, CDR2 SYGVKD. The CDR3 sequence is CAISVTGENTEAFF. The DNA of the CDR3 is TGTGCCATCAGTGTGACAGGAGAGAACACTGAAGCTTTCTTT.

This clone came up a few times. This chain connects TRBV2 to TRBJ2-2; D remains unclear. Trimming stripped 4 bases from V and 0 bases from J, with 6 bases between. The CDR3 has 14 amino acids. The germline gives CDR1 SNHLY, CDR2 FYNNEI. The CDR3 nucleotides are TGTGCCAGCAGTGGGCCCGCGAACACCGGGGAGCTGTTTTTT. Its protein is CASSGPANTGELFF.

The chain joins TRBV5-1 to TRBJ2-2; 7 bases map to TRBD1. V trimming: 0 bases; J trimming: 1 base; junction bases outside the gene matches: 6. This CDR3 is built from 17 residues. The germline V gene encodes CDR1 SGHRS and CDR2 YFSETQ. The CDR3 region has the DNA TGCGCCAGCAGCTTGGATGCAGGGACAGTGAACACCGGGGAGCTGTTTTTT. Translated, it gives CASSLDAGTVNTGELFF.

The rearrangement uses TRBV18 and TRBJ2-1; TRBD1 matches 7 bases. Trimming took 2 bases from V and 5 from J; bases not matched to a gene: 0. CDR3 length equals 13 residues. Germline CDR1 reads KGHSH; CDR2 reads LQKENI. This chain's CDR3 is CASSPGTDNEQFF. In DNA, the CDR3 is TGTGCCAGCTCACCAGGGACAGACAATGAGCAGTTCTTC.

This rearrangement joins TRBV14 to TRBJ1-4, with TRBD1 identical over 7 bases. This CDR3 is 15 amino acids long. V trimming: 1 base; J trimming: 8 bases; junction bases outside the gene matches: 7. The germline CDR1 and CDR2 sequences are SGHDN and FVKESK. The CDR3 loop is CASSQGQGGWEKLFF. In DNA, the CDR3 is TGTGCCAGCAGCCAAGGACAGGGCGGTTGGGAAAAACTGTTTTTT.